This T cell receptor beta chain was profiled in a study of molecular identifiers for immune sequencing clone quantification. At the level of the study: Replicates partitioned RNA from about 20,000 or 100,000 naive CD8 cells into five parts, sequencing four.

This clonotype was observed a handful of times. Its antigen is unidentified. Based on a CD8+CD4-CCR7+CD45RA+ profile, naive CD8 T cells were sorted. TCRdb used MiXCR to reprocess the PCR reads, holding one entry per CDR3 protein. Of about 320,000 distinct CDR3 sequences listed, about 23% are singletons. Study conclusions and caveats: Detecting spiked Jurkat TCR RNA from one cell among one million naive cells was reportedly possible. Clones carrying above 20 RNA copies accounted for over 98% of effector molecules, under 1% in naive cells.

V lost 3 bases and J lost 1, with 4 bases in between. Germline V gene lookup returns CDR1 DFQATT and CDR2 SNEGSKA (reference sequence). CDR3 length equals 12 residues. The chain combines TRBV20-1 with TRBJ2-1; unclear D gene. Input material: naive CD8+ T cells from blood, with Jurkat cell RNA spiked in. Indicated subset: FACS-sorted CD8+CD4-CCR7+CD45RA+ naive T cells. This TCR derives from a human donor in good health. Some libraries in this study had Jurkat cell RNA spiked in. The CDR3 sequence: CSARESYNEQFF. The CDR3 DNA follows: TGCAGTGCTAGGGAGTCCTACAATGAGCAGTTCTTC.